The clone carrying this T cell receptor beta chain was seen more than once but under ten times. Exclusions: uncontrolled infection, other autoimmune disease, pregnancy, lactation. Fresh peripheral blood, approximately 10 ml, was the source of the PBMCs. Germline CDR1 SGDLS, CDR2 YYNGEE. This CDR3 region has 15 residues. V trimming: 3 bases; J trimming: 0 bases; junction bases outside the gene matches: 5. This sample was taken from a study of T cells in Graves' hyperthyroidism and ophthalmopathy. At the level of the study: The authors collected peripheral blood at initial diagnosis, before any treatment.

RNA transcripts yielded amplified TCR beta CDR3 regions. A first-round RT-PCR of the TCR CDR3 used the HTBI primer set. TCRdb fed the multiplex PCR reads into MiXCR, producing one record per CDR3 protein. The data show more than 550,000 distinct CDR3 sequences, 17% seen once. Sequenced material: blood. The receptor was derived from a man aged 50-59 years with Graves' hyperthyroidism. The chain has TRBV9 and TRBJ2-7; 8 nucleotides align to TRBD2. The CDR3 nucleotides are TGTGCCAGCAGCGATGGCGGGACTAGCTCCTACGAGCAGTACTTC. This codes for CASSDGGTSSYEQYF.